This TCR beta chain was sequenced during a study of blood T cells in healthy people across ages. Isolation of PBMCs gave at least 6 million cells per sample. Extraction of total RNA produced a minimum of 5.5 micrograms from each sample. A sample-barcoded 5' primer and a J-beta primer mix were used in a second PCR of roughly 7 to 12 cycles. A single record per CDR3 protein comes from TCRdb applying MiXCR to the 5' RACE reads. In the table there are 650,000 to 700,000 distinct CDR3 sequences, 52% of which are singletons. Unmatched junction bases numbered 14, after V lost 5 bases and J lost 7 bases. CDR1 is SEHNR and CDR2 is FQNEAQ in the germline V gene (reference sequence). The CDR3 is 17 residues long. Study conclusions and caveats: Roughly linear age-related decline in beta diversity appeared, significant by age around 40.

The sample holds a few counts of this clonotype. Its antigen is currently unknown. Sequenced input: blood. This chain connects TRBV7-9 to TRBJ2-4; 10 bases map to TRBD2. This clonotype was sampled from a woman aged 80 or over in good health. In nucleotides, the CDR3 is TGTGCCAGCAGCCCCGGGACTAGCGAGGTGGGGTGGAACATTCAGTACTTC. This codes for CASSPGTSEVGWNIQYF.